This entry lists 21 T cell receptor beta chains sequenced from one sample in a study of post-analysis software for immune sequencing data. The study, taken as a whole, reports: Patients carried several TRBV segments more frequently than controls did, and TRBV5-6, TRBV5-1 and TRBV20-1 were among them.

What these receptors recognize is not known. The library was made from cDNA and included unique molecular identifiers. TCRdb analysed the PCR reads with MiXCR anew, one entry per CDR3 protein. This sample has 740,000 or so distinct CDR3 sequences, with approximately 50% found just once. The sequenced material came from blood. The source is a girl aged 10 to 17 with multiple sclerosis.

The gene calls are TRBV10-3 and TRBJ2-5; possibly TRBD1 for D (6 bases). Germline CDR1 ENHRY, CDR2 SYGVKD. The V end was cut by 0 bases, the J end by 1 base, with 15 bases between. The CDR3 is 17 amino acids. In nucleotides, the CDR3 is TGTGCCATCAGTGAGTCGACCCGGGACATCTCCCAAGAGACCCAGTACTTC. It yields the protein CAISESTRDISQETQYF.

The chain joins TRBV29-1 to TRBJ2-7; D is undetermined. The CDR3 sequence is 11 residues long. Germline loops: CDR1 SQVTM, CDR2 ANQGSEA. V lost 7 bases, J lost 0 bases, and 7 bases lay in between. The CDR3 region has the DNA TGCAGCGGAAGGTCCTCCTACGAGCAGTACTTC. Translating it yields CSGRSSYEQYF.

The rearrangement links TRBV5-1 to TRBJ1-5; tentatively, D is TRBD1 (6 bases). Trimming took 4 bases from V and 5 from J, leaving 10 bases between them. This CDR3 is built from 13 residues. CDR1 is SGHRS, CDR2 YFSETQ, per germline. CDR3: CASSAQGDQPQHF. The CDR3 nucleotides read TGCGCCAGCAGCGCACAGGGAGATCAGCCCCAGCATTTT.

The genes are TRBV5-5 and TRBJ2-7; D not resolved. This CDR3 contains 15 residues. The germline V gene has CDR1 SGHKS and CDR2 YYEKEE (reference sequence). V lost 2 bases, J lost 1 base, and 13 bases lay in between. In DNA form, the CDR3 reads TGTGCCAGCAGCTTAACTCTAGGTGGTTCCTACGAGCAGTACTTC. It translates to CASSLTLGGSYEQYF.

This clonotype has just one count. This rearrangement joins TRBV5-1 to TRBJ2-5, with D possibly matching TRBD2 (6 bases). V was cut by 3 bases and J by 3 bases, with 21 bases left in between. The CDR3 runs to 17 residues. Germline lookup yields CDR1 SGHRS and CDR2 YFSETQ. CDR3 sequence: CASSSGTPGWVEETQYF. For the CDR3, the DNA is TGCGCCAGCAGCTCTGGGACTCCCGGATGGGTTGAAGAGACCCAGTACTTC.

The V gene is TRBV5-1, the J gene TRBJ2-4; D remains ambiguous. From germline, CDR1 is SGHRS and CDR2 YFSETQ. CDR3 length: 14 residues. Trimming shortened V by 0 bases and J by 1 base, and 5 bases separated the two germline ends. The CDR3 reads CASSLGDAKNIQYF. As DNA, the CDR3 is TGCGCCAGCAGCTTGGGTGACGCCAAAAACATTCAGTACTTC.

This chain joins TRBV10-3 and TRBJ2-7; 12 bases match TRBD1. V shed 4 bases, J shed 5 bases, and the junction held 3 bases outside the gene matches. Germline CDR1 and CDR2: ENHRY and SYGVKD. The CDR3 is 14 residues long. CDR3 nucleotide sequence: TGTGCCATCAGTGCGGGGACAGGGGGCCACGAGCAGTACTTC. Translation gives CAISAGTGGHEQYF.

This clonotype was seen more than once but under ten times. The rearrangement joins TRBV7-2 to TRBJ2-3; a weak D match, TRBD2 (5 bases). This CDR3 is built from 15 residues. Per the germline V gene, CDR1 is SGHTA and CDR2 is FQGNSA. With 5 bases removed from V and 0 bases from J, the gap between germline ends came to 12 bases. The CDR3 nucleotides read TGTGCCAGCAGCCCCAGCGGCAGAAGCACAGATACGCAGTATTTT. Protein product: CASSPSGRSTDTQYF.

The genes are TRBV14 and TRBJ2-4; the D is unclear. Germline CDR1 SGHDN, CDR2 FVKESK. The CDR3 is 13 amino acids. Trimming cost V 1 base and J 13 bases, with 14 bases left between them. This chain's CDR3 is CASSQVQTREQYF. In nucleotides, the CDR3 is TGTGCCAGCAGCCAAGTTCAGACGAGAGAGCAGTACTTC.

The rearrangement links TRBV10-1 to TRBJ2-3; 10 positions match TRBD2. Trimming at V came to 3 bases and at J to 5 bases, leaving 8 bases not matched to a gene. CDR1 is WNHNN, CDR2 SYGVQD, per germline (reference sequence). The CDR3 runs 16 residues. CDR3 nucleotides: TGCGCCAGCAGTGAAAAGCGGGAGGGCCCGGGAGATACGCAGTATTTT. Its translation: CASSEKREGPGDTQYF.

The chain recombines TRBV10-3 with TRBJ2-5, with 10 bases that match TRBD2. Germline CDR1 is ENHRY and CDR2 is SYGVKD. V shed 10 bases and J 5 bases; nucleotides not matched to a gene: 7. There are 13 residues in the CDR3. The CDR3 nucleotides are TGTGCCACTCAGCGGGGGGGCTTGGAGACCCAGTACTTC. This gives the protein CATQRGGLETQYF.

This clonotype was observed a few times. This chain uses TRBV5-6 with TRBJ2-5; the D gene is possibly TRBD1 (6 bases). The end of the DNA fits TRBJ2-7 better, so the J call may be wrong. CDR3 length: 14 residues. Per germline, CDR1 SGHDT and CDR2 YYEEEE. CDR3 sequence (DNA): TGTGCCAGCAGCTTTTACGACAGGTTGTACGAGCAGTACTTC. Translating gives CASSFYDRLYEQYF.

The rearrangement uses TRBV6-9 and TRBJ1-1; D is unresolved. With 8 bases removed from V and 3 bases from J, the gap between germline ends came to 13 bases. Germline CDR1 reads MNHGY; CDR2 reads SVAAGI. The CDR3 sequence is 13 residues long. The DNA for the CDR3 is TGTGCCAGCCATCGCGGGATTGACACTGAAGCTTTCTTT. Protein product: CASHRGIDTEAFF.

This rearrangement joins TRBV5-1 to TRBJ2-4; 12 bases match TRBD2. The J call is uncertain, as TRBJ2-7 better fits the DNA end. The CDR3 has 15 residues. Germline V gene data show CDR1 as SGHRS and CDR2 as YFSETQ. CDR3 amino acids: CASQAAGLAGSEQYF. CDR3 in DNA: TGCGCCAGCCAGGCAGCCGGACTAGCGGGATCCGAGCAGTACTTC.

The chain employs TRBV4-2 and TRBJ2-7; D gene ambiguous. V lost 0 bases, J lost 5 bases, and 17 bases lay in between. CDR3 length: 16 amino acids. Germline CDR1 reads LGHNA; CDR2 reads YNFKEQ. In DNA, the CDR3 is TGTGCCAGCAGCCAAGATCGTGAAGGGCCGCATGACGAGCAGTACTTC. Translating gives CASSQDREGPHDEQYF.

This clonotype was counted many times. V gene TRBV29-1 combines with J gene TRBJ1-2, with D possibly being TRBD1 (5 bases). The CDR3 runs 11 residues. V was cut by 4 bases and J by 2 bases, with 5 bases left in between. The germline gives CDR1 SQVTM, CDR2 ANQGSEA. The CDR3 bases are TGCAGCGTTGGACAGAACTATGGCTACACCTTC. Amino acid sequence: CSVGQNYGYTF.

The chain combines TRBV3-1 with TRBJ2-5, with 7 bases lining up with TRBD2. The germline V gene has CDR1 LGHDT and CDR2 YNNKEL (reference sequence). V was pared by 4 bases and J by 0 bases, with 11 bases of the junction left unmatched. The CDR3 runs to 17 residues. The CDR3, as DNA: TGTGCCAGCAGCCGCGGAAGCCGGGAGGCGTACCAAGAGACCCAGTACTTC. Translating it yields CASSRGSREAYQETQYF.

The chain joins TRBV10-3 to TRBJ1-2, with TRBD1 matching 7 bases. The ends lost 3 bases at V and 7 bases at J; junction bases unmatched: 8. Germline V gene lookup returns CDR1 ENHRY and CDR2 SYGVKD. The CDR3 spans 14 residues. The CDR3 region has the DNA TGTGCCATCAGTGACTATGGGACAGAGACTGGCTACACCTTC. Its translation: CAISDYGTETGYTF.

The rearrangement uses TRBV29-1 and TRBJ2-1; D might be TRBD1 (5 bases). V lost 0 bases to trimming and J lost 7 bases, with 16 bases between them. Germline loops: CDR1 SQVTM, CDR2 ANQGSEA. CDR3 length equals 15 residues. The CDR3 coding sequence is TGCAGCGTTGAAGATCTTACAGGTTGGGGTAATGAGCAGTTCTTC. Protein sequence: CSVEDLTGWGNEQFF.

The chain joins TRBV15 to TRBJ2-7, with unresolved D. The J call may be incorrect, as the DNA end agrees better with TRBJ2-1. The CDR3 has 15 amino acids. Germline V gives CDR1 LNHNV, CDR2 YYDKDF (reference sequence). In nucleotides, the CDR3 is TGTGCCACCAGCAGAGACCGACCAGAAGCTGGTGAGCAGTTCTTC. Protein product: CATSRDRPEAGEQFF.

The CDR3 DNA is TGTGCCAGCAGCTCGGCTAGCGGGTTCAATGAGCAGTTCTTC. Translated, it gives CASSSASGFNEQFF. This sequence joins TRBV7-2 and TRBJ2-1, with 8 positions matching TRBD2. With V trimmed by 4 bases and J by 6 bases, 5 bases remained unmatched. The CDR3 is made up of 14 amino acids. Germline CDR1 is SGHTA and CDR2 is FQGNSA.